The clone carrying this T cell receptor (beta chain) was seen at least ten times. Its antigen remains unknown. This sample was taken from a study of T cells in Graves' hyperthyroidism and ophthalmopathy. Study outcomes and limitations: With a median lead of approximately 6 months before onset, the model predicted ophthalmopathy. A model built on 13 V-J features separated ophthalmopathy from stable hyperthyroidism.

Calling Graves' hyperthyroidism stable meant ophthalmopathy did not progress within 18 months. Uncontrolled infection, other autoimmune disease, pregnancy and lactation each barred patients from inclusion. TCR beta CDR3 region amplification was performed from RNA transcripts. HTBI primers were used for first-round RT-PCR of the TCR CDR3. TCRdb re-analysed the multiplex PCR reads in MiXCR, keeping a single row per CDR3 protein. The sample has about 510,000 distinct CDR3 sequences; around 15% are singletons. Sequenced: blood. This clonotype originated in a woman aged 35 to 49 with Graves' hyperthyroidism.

The CDR3 DNA follows: TGTGCCAGCAGCCAAAGTCAAGTCAGGGGCTCTGGAAACACCATATATTTT. Encoded protein: CASSQSQVRGSGNTIYF. The rearrangement uses TRBV3-1 and TRBJ1-3, with D perhaps TRBD1 (6 bases). The CDR3 sequence is 17 residues long. Trimming left V 2 bases short and J 0 bases short, with 14 bases between. Germline V gives CDR1 LGHDT, CDR2 YNNKEL (reference sequence).